This T cell receptor (beta chain) was sequenced for a study of blood T cell repertoires in COVID-19. Study in general: Samples came from the United States, Italy and Spain, spanning acute and convalescent COVID-19. The analysed material was cDNA or gDNA that came from T cells, B-cell-depleted T cells, or PBMCs.

V was trimmed by 1 base and J by 3 bases, leaving 14 bases between them. Germline V gives CDR1 SGHDT, CDR2 YYEEEE. This CDR3 comprises 15 residues. Original handling: Counts of nucleated cells, estimated from reference gene primer amplification, were obtained. Repertoires were generated with immunoSEQ multiplex PCR, while TCRdb's copy carries only in-frame clones and drops some. The V and J calls and clone size were taken over from that table, and D and trimming were inferred from the DNA. The table has about 240,000 clones, approximately 82% seen once. The J gene is TRBJ2-7, the V gene TRBV5-6; a weak D match, TRBD1 (6 bases). Sequenced: peripheral blood. This TCR derives from a woman in her late teens or twenties with acute or convalescent COVID-19. CDR3 coding DNA: TGTGCCAGCAGCTTGCCCGGGCAGGGGCTCTACGAGCAGTACTTC. It is translated as CASSLPGQGLYEQYF. The whole variable domain, remainder taken from reference TRBV5-6 and TRBJ2-7, is DAGVTQSPTHLIKTRGQQVTLRCSPKSGHDTVSWYQQALGQGPQFIFQYYEEEERQRGNFPDRFSGHQFPNYSSELNVNALLLGDSALYLCASSLPGQGLYEQYFGPGTRLTVT.